These T cell receptor beta chains were read from a single sample in a study of immune characterization of retroperitoneal liposarcoma. TCRdb re-called the PCR reads with MiXCR, one entry per CDR3 protein. The table lists about 10,000 distinct CDR3 sequences, roughly 28% of them singletons. The sequencing input was blood. The receptors come from a male donor with retroperitoneal liposarcoma. Both conserved end residues are trimmed from each CDR3.

V gene,CDR3 length,CDR3 protein
TRBV12-3/TRBV12-4,15,ASSFRDRGLAGETQY
TRBV7-2,16,ASSTVVGGRLAKNIQF
TRBV6-1,12,ASSERAGNTEAF
TRBV6-1,15,ASSEARLAGGRGEQF
TRBV4-2,13,ASSQDGTGDTEAF
TRBV20-1,12,SAKQRGFKETQY
TRBV6-6,13,ASSYPDSFTDTQY
TRBV5-1,12,ASSLDRGNTEAF
TRBV4-1,15,ASSQDVAGVMNTEAF
TRBV7-2,10,ASTLGYNEQY
TRBV7-6,13,ASSPGGPARDTQY
TRBV6-6,13,ASSYDLAGGTEAF
TRBV7-6,14,ASSSRYRGRGYEQY
TRBV6-1,13,ASSVGQGSNQPQH